Listed below are T cell receptor beta chains from one sample, sequenced in a study of T cell responses to AZD1222 COVID-19 vaccine. This table comes from immunoSEQ multiplex PCR, and its TCRdb copy is limited to in-frame clones, with some not included. Here the sample spans 70,000 or so clones, 79% being singletons. The sample was peripheral blood, taken on day 0 of MenACWY control vaccination. These receptors all come from an adult in good health. Each CDR3 is given with its conserved first and last residue. D genes are given only for firm matches. The size entry is marked missing in some rows and otherwise reads once, few, many or a size class.

TRBD2	TRBJ2-7	TRBV2	many	CASSEVAGGPYEQYF	TGTGCCAGCAGTGAAGTAGCGGGGGGACCGTACGAGCAGTACTTC
.	TRBJ1-1	TRBV2	few	CATRENTEAFF	TGTGCCACCCGGGAGAACACTGAAGCTTTCTTT
TRBD1	TRBJ1-6	TRBV7-9	.	CASSFTLGQGNSPLHF	TGTGCCAGCAGCTTCACCCTCGGACAGGGGAATTCACCCCTCCACTTT
.	TRBJ1-2	TRBV12-3/TRBV12-4	.	CASSLYSYGYTF	TGTGCCAGCAGTTTGTACAGCTATGGCTACACCTTC
TRBD2	TRBJ2-2	TRBV10-3	.	CAISEPGGGTGELFF	TGTGCCATCAGTGAGCCGGGAGGGGGGACCGGGGAGCTGTTTTTT
.	TRBJ2-3	TRBV5-1	.	CASIRPVPDTQYF	TGCGCCAGCATTCGGCCGGTGCCAGATACGCAGTATTTT
.	TRBJ2-6	TRBV5-1	.	CASGPGGAGANVLTF	TGCGCCAGCGGTCCGGGGGGCGCTGGGGCCAACGTCCTGACTTTC
.	TRBJ1-1	TRBV28	once	CASSSGRGIEAFF	TGTGCCAGCAGCTCCGGGAGGGGGATTGAAGCTTTCTTT
.	TRBJ1-1	TRBV29-1	.	CSVGLGAIGTEAFF	TGCAGCGTTGGGCTGGGGGCCATCGGCACTGAAGCTTTCTTT
.	TRBJ1-2	TRBV6-5	once	CASSYKLTEVNYGYTF	TGTGCCAGCAGTTATAAATTGACCGAGGTCAACTATGGCTACACCTTC
.	TRBJ1-1	TRBV19	.	CASSTGANTEAFF	TGTGCCAGTAGTACAGGGGCGAACACTGAAGCTTTCTTT
.	TRBJ2-2	TRBV10-3	.	CAIRGFENTGELFF	TGTGCCATCAGGGGGTTTGAGAACACCGGGGAGCTGTTTTTT
.	TRBJ1-2	TRBV10-3	.	CAISDWGIVGYTF	TGTGCCATCAGTGATTGGGGGATAGTTGGCTACACCTTC
.	TRBJ1-1	TRBV11-2	few	CASSLGPGRGINTEAFF	TGTGCCAGCAGCTTAGGGCCCGGACGGGGGATTAACACTGAAGCTTTCTTT
TRBD1	TRBJ2-3	TRBV24-1	.	CATSEPGTGGDTDTQYF	TGTGCCACCAGTGAGCCCGGGACAGGGGGAGACACAGATACGCAGTATTTT
.	TRBJ2-1	TRBV28	few	CASSLLDNEQFF	TGTGCCAGCAGTTTATTAGACAATGAGCAGTTCTTC
TRBD1	TRBJ1-1	TRBV9	.	CASSVGTGPTEAFF	TGTGCCAGCAGCGTCGGGACAGGCCCCACTGAAGCTTTCTTT
.	TRBJ1-1	TRBV7-9	.	CASSPPGGQGTEAFF	TGTGCCAGCAGCCCCCCCGGCGGCCAAGGCACTGAAGCTTTCTTT
TRBD2	TRBJ2-7	TRBV11-2	.	CASSLLAGAPHEQYF	TGTGCCAGCAGCTTATTGGCGGGAGCACCCCACGAGCAGTACTTC
.	TRBJ2-3	TRBV11-2	.	CASSLASGGMGTDTQYF	TGTGCCAGCAGCTTAGCCTCCGGGGGCATGGGCACAGATACGCAGTATTTT
.	TRBJ1-1	TRBV11-1	.	CASSLWGNTEAFF	TGTGCCAGCAGCTTGTGGGGGAACACTGAAGCTTTCTTT
.	TRBJ2-2	TRBV5-1	.	CASSSGTGETGELFF	TGCGCCAGCAGTTCAGGGACGGGGGAAACCGGGGAGCTGTTTTTT
TRBD2	TRBJ2-7	TRBV18	.	CASSPRQTSGRRYEQYF	TGTGCCAGCTCACCGCGTCAGACTAGCGGGAGGCGCTACGAGCAGTACTTC
.	TRBJ2-2	TRBV7-8	.	CASSSVLRTGELFF	TGTGCCAGCAGCTCCGTACTGAGAACCGGGGAGCTGTTTTTT
.	TRBJ2-7	TRBV5-1	.	CASSLGQSSYEQYF	TGCGCCAGCAGCTTGGGACAGAGCTCCTACGAGCAGTACTTC
TRBD2	TRBJ2-2	TRBV3-1/TRBV3-2	.	CASSQPAGYLTGELFF	TGTGCCAGCAGCCAACCAGCGGGGTACTTGACCGGGGAGCTGTTTTTT
.	TRBJ1-2	TRBV5-6	.	CASSALRGLGGGYTF	TGTGCCAGCAGCGCCCTACGGGGGCTTGGGGGCGGCTACACCTTC
.	TRBJ2-3	TRBV2	once	CASRDPRAGPDTQYF	TGTGCCAGCAGGGACCCCCGGGCGGGCCCAGATACGCAGTATTTT
.	TRBJ1-2	TRBV28	once	CASSSPDGLSNYGYTF	TGTGCCAGCAGTTCCCCGGACGGCCTTTCTAACTATGGCTACACCTTC
.	TRBJ2-1	TRBV9	.	CASSVEMSSYNEQFF	TGTGCCAGCAGCGTAGAAATGAGCTCCTACAATGAGCAGTTCTTC
TRBD1	TRBJ1-2	TRBV19	.	CASSIWDRGYGYTF	TGTGCCAGTAGTATATGGGACAGGGGCTATGGCTACACCTTC
.	TRBJ2-3	TRBV5-1	.	CASGEGSTDTQYF	TGCGCCAGCGGCGAGGGTAGCACAGATACGCAGTATTTT
TRBD2	TRBJ2-1	TRBV27	.	CASRGAAGASYNEQFF	TGTGCCAGCAGAGGAGCCGCGGGAGCGTCCTACAATGAGCAGTTCTTC
.	TRBJ1-6	TRBV5-6	few	CASSPGTVNSPLHF	TGTGCCAGCAGCCCCGGGACTGTGAATTCACCCCTCCACTTT
.	TRBJ1-1	TRBV11-2	.	CASSPIDRMNTEAFF	TGTGCCAGCAGCCCCATCGACAGGATGAACACTGAAGCTTTCTTT
.	TRBJ1-2	TRBV4-1	.	CASSQEADSYGYTF	TGCGCCAGCAGCCAAGAAGCAGATAGTTATGGCTACACCTTC
.	TRBJ2-4	TRBV6-2/TRBV6-3	once	CASSLDRKNIQYF	TGTGCCAGCAGTTTAGACAGGAAAAACATTCAGTACTTC
TRBD1	TRBJ2-7	TRBV11-3	.	CASRTGQGTNEQYF	TGTGCCAGCAGGACGGGACAGGGGACCAACGAGCAGTACTTC
.	TRBJ1-2	TRBV28	.	CASSPLGGYGYTF	TGTGCCAGCAGTCCGCTTGGGGGGTATGGCTACACCTTC
TRBD2	TRBJ2-1	TRBV4-1	.	CASSRGTSGNYNEQFF	TGCGCCAGCAGCCGTGGGACTAGCGGGAATTACAATGAGCAGTTCTTC
.	TRBJ2-7	TRBV15	few	CATSERAGTYEQYF	TGTGCCACCAGCGAACGGGCAGGGACCTACGAGCAGTACTTC